Included here is one T cell receptor beta chain sequence, with context. What it binds is not known. This sample is drawn from a study of T cell repertoires in cytomegalovirus infection. Study-wide background: An indication of both CMV infection and matching HLA type came from public TCR beta signatures.

This CDR3 contains 15 residues. Germline values: CDR1 SGHTA, CDR2 FQGNSA. Trimming cost V 1 base and J 4 bases; bases outside gene matches: 3. Each CDR3 protein gets one entry after TCRdb re-called the reads with MiXCR. The sample shows around 740,000 distinct CDR3 sequences, about 40% of them seen only once. Study-wide findings and caveats: There were carriers of CMV plus the relevant HLA, and cumulative public TCR beta family frequency identified them.

The rearrangement links TRBV7-2 to TRBJ2-2, with 7 bases that match TRBD2. This receptor was taken from a human donor in good health (CMV status not recorded). Some clones in this sample may be carry-over from other donors' samples. Material: PBMCs. CDR3: CASSLEAGATGELFF. The CDR3 DNA sequence: TGTGCCAGCAGCTTAGAGGCGGGAGCCACCGGGGAGCTGTTTTTT.